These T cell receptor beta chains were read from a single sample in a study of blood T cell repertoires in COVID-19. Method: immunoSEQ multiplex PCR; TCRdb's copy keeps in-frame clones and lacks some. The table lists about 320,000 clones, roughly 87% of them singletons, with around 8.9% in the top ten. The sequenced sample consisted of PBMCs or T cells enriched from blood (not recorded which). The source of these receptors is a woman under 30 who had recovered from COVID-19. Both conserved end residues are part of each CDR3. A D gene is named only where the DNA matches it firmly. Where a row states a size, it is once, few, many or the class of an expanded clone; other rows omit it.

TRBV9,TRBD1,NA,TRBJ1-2,CASSAGQGFYGYTF,TGTGCCAGCAGCGCCGGACAGGGCTTTTATGGCTACACCTTC
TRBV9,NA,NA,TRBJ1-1,CASSVTGGSTEAFF,TGTGCCAGCAGCGTGACTGGAGGGAGCACTGAAGCTTTCTTT
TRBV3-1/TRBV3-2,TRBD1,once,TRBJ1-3,CASSSPRGLVHF,TGTGCCAGCAGCTCCCCCAGGGGGCTAGTACATTTT
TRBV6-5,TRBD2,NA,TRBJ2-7,CASRLAGEIYEQYF,TGTGCCAGCAGATTAGCGGGAGAGATCTACGAGCAGTACTTC
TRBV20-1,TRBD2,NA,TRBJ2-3,CSASRRTSGSGADTQYF,TGCAGTGCTAGTAGACGGACTAGCGGGAGTGGGGCAGATACGCAGTATTTT
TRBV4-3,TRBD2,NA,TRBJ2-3,CASSPVGRGGRRTDTQYF,TGCGCCAGCAGCCCAGTAGGACGGGGGGGCCGGCGCACAGATACGCAGTATTTT
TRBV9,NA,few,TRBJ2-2,CASSVVQGPGELFF,TGTGCCAGCAGCGTTGTACAGGGTCCAGGGGAGCTGTTTTTT
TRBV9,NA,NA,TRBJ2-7,CASSRSGSRIEQYF,TGTGCCAGCAGCCGTTCCGGGTCTAGGATCGAGCAGTACTTC
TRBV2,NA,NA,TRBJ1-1,CASSLADFGAEAFF,TGTGCCAGCAGTCTAGCGGATTTTGGCGCTGAAGCTTTCTTT
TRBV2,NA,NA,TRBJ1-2,CASRYTRQGNYGYTF,TGTGCCAGCAGATATACGAGGCAGGGAAACTATGGCTACACCTTC
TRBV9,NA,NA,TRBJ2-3,CASSETGSETQYF,TGTGCCAGCAGCGAGACCGGGTCGGAGACGCAGTATTTT
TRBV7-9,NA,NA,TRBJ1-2,CASSPFDSSLYGYTF,TGTGCCAGCAGCCCTTTTGACAGTTCTCTCTATGGCTACACCTTC
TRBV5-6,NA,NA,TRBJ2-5,CASSTPHGGDLQEEAQYF,TGTGCCAGCAGCACTCCTCACGGCGGGGATCTCCAAGAGGAGGCCCAGTACTTC
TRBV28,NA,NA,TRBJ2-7,CASSFAREYYEQYF,TGTGCCAGCAGTTTTGCCCGGGAGTACTACGAGCAGTACTTC
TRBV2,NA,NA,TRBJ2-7,CASRLAVTSYEQYF,TGTGCCAGCAGGTTAGCGGTGACGTCCTACGAGCAGTACTTC
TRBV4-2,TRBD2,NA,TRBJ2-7,CASSQVLSSGKGSYEQYF,TGTGCCAGCAGCCAAGTCTTATCTAGCGGGAAAGGCAGCTACGAGCAGTACTTC